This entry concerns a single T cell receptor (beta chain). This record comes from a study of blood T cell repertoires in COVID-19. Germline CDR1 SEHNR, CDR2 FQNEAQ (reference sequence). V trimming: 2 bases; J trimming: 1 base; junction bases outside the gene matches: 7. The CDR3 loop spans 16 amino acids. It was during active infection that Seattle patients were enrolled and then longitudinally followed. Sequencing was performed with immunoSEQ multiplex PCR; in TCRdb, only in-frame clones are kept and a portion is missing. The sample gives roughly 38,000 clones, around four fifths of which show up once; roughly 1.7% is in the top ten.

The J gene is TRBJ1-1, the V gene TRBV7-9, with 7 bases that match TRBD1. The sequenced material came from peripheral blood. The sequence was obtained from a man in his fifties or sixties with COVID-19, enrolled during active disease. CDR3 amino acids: CASSLPRGVGNTEAFF. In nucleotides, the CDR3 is TGTGCCAGCAGCTTACCCAGGGGGGTCGGGAACACTGAAGCTTTCTTT.